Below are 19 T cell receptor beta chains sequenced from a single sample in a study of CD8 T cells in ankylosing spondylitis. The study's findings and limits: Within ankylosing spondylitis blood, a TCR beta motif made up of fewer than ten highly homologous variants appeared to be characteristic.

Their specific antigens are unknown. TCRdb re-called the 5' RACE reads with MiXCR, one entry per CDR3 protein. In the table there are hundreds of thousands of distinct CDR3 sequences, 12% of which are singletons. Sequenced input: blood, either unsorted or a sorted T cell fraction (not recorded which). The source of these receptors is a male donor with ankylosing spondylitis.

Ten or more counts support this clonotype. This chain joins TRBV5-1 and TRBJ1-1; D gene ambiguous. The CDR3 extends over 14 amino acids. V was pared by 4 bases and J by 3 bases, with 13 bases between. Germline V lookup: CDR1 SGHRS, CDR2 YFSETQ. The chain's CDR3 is CASSLFDQDTEAFF. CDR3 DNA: TGCGCCAGCAGCCTATTTGACCAGGACACTGAAGCTTTCTTT.

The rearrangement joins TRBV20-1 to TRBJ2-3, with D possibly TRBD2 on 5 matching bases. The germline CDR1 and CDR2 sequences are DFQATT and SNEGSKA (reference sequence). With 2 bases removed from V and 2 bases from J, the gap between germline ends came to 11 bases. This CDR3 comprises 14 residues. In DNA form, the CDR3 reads TGCAGTGCTAGATGGACGGGGAACACAGATACGCAGTATTTT. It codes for CSARWTGNTDTQYF.

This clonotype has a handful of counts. The CDR3 loop is CSARDWGGQGETQYF. CDR3 bases: TGCAGTGCTAGAGATTGGGGGGGACAGGGGGAGACCCAGTACTTC. This chain uses TRBV20-1 with TRBJ2-5, with TRBD1 matching over 10 bases. CDR1 and CDR2 from the germline V gene are DFQATT and SNEGSKA (reference sequence). The CDR3 spans 15 residues. J gave up 5 bases and V 0 bases, and 6 bases lay outside the gene matches.

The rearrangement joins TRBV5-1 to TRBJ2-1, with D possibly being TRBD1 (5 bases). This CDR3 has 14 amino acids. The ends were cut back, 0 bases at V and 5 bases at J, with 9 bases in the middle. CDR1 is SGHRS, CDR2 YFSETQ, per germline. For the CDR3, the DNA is TGCGCCAGCAGCTTGGTGGGGCAGAACAATGAGCAGTTCTTC. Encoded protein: CASSLVGQNNEQFF.

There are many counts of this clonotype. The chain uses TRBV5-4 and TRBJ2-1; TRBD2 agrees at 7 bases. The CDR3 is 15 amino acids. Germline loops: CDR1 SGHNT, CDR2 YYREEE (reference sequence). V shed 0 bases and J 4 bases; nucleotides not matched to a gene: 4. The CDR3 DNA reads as TGTGCCAGCAGCTTGGAGGCCGGGAGGTACAATGAGCAGTTCTTC. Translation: CASSLEAGRYNEQFF.

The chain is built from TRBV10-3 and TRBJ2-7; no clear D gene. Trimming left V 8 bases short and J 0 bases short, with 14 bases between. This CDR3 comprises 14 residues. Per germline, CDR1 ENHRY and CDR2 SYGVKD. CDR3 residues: CAIGTAGYSYEQYF. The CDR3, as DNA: TGTGCCATCGGAACGGCAGGTTACTCCTACGAGCAGTACTTC.

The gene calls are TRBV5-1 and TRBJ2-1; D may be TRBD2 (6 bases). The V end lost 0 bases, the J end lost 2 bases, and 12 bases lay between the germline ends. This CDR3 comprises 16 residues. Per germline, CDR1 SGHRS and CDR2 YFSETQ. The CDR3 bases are TGCGCCAGCAGCTTGGGATGGGACTCCCCCTACAATGAGCAGTTCTTC. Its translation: CASSLGWDSPYNEQFF.

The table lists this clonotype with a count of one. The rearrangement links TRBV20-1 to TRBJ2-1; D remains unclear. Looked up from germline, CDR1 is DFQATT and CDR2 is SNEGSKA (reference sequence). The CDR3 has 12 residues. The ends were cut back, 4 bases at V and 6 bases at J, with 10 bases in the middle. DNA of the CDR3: TGCAGTGCTATCGGCAATTTCAATGAGCAGTTCTTC. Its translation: CSAIGNFNEQFF.

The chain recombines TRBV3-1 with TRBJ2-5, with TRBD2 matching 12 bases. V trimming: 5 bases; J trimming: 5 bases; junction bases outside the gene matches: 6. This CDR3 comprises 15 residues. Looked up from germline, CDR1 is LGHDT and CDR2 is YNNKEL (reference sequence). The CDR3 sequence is CASSSLAGGPETQYF. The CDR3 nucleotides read TGTGCCAGCAGCTCTCTAGCGGGGGGGCCGGAGACCCAGTACTTC.

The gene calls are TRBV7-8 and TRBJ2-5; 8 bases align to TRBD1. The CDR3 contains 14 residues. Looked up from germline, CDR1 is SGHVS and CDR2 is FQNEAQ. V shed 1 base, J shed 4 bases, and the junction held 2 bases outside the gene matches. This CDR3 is CASSLDRGVETQYF. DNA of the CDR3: TGTGCCAGCAGCTTAGACAGGGGGGTAGAGACCCAGTACTTC.

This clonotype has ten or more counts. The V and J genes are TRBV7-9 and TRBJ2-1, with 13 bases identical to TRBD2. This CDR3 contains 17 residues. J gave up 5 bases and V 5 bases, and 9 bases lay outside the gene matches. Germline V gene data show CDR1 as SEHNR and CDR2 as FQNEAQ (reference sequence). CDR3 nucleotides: TGTGCCAGCAGCCCAGGACTAGCGGGGGCGTTGAACAATGAGCAGTTCTTC. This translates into CASSPGLAGALNNEQFF.

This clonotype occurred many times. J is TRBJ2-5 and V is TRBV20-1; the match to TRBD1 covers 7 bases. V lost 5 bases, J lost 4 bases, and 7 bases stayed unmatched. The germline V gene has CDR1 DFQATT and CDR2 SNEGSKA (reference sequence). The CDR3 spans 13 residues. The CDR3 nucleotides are TGCAGTGCTTATGCTGAGGGGGCAGAGACCCAGTACTTC. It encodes CSAYAEGAETQYF.

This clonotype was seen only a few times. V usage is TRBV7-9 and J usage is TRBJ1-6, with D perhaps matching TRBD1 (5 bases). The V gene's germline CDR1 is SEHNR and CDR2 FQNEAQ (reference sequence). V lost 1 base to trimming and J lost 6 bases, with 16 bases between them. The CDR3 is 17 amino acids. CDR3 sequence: CASSLGPGTGSNSPLHF. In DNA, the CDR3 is TGTGCCAGCAGCTTAGGGCCCGGGACGGGCAGTAATTCACCCCTCCACTTT.

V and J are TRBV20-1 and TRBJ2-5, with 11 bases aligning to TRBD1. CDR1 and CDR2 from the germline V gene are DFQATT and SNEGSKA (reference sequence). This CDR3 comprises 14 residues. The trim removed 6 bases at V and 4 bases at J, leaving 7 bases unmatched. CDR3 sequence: CSAAPDRGLETQYF. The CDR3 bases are TGCAGTGCAGCTCCGGACAGGGGGCTAGAGACCCAGTACTTC.

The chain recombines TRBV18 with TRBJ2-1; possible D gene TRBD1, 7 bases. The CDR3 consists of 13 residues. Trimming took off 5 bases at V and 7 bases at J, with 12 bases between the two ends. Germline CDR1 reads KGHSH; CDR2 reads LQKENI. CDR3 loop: CASSTSGGNEQFF. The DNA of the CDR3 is TGTGCCAGCTCAACCTCAGGGGGGAATGAGCAGTTCTTC.

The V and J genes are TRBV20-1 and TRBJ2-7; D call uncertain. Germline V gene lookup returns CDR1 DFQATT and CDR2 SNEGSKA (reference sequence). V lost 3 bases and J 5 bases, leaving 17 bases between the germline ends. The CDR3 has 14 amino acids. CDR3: CSARFQTSTNEQYF. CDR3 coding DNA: TGCAGTGCTAGGTTCCAGACTTCTACAAACGAGCAGTACTTC.

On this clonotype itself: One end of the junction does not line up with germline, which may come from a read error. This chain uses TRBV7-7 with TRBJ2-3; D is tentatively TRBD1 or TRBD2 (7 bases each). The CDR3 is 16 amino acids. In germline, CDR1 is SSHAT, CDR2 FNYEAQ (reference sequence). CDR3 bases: TGTGCTAGCAGCTGGGGAGGGGGCTTGGGCACAGATACGCAGTATTTT. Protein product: CASSWGGGLGTDTQYF.

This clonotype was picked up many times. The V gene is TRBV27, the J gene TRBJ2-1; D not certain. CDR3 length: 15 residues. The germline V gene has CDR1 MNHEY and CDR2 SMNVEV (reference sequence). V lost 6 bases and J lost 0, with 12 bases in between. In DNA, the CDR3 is TGTGCCAGCAGCAAGAGAGCAGACTCCTACAATGAGCAGTTCTTC. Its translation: CASSKRADSYNEQFF.

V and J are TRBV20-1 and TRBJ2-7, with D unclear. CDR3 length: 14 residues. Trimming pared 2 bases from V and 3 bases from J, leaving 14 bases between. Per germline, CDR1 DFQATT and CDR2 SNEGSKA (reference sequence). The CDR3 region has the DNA TGCAGTGCTAGAATGGTACGGTCCTACTACGAGCAGTACTTC. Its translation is CSARMVRSYYEQYF.